These 25 T cell receptor beta chains came from one sample sequenced in a study of blood T cell repertoires in COVID-19 (TCRdb year 2020). The method behind the library was the immunoSEQ multiplex PCR assay. The clones in this table, taken by TCRdb from immuneACCESS, are in-frame only. Not every clone is retained; where verified, under half of the shortfall comes from an unresolved V gene, and the cause of the rest is unknown. This sample has about 88,000 clones in its table, and about nine tenths of those were observed once. Jointly, the top ten make up 5% to 7% of the sample. Sequencing was carried out using peripheral blood. These receptor sequences come from a young man with COVID-19, enrolled during active disease.

The count of this clone is one. The rearrangement joins TRBV11-2 to TRBJ2-3, with unresolved D. Per germline, CDR1 SGHAT and CDR2 FQNNGV. V was shortened by 6 bases and J by 4 bases, with 8 bases between the two germline ends. CDR3 length: 12 residues. This chain's CDR3 is CASSSSPDTQYF. In nucleotides, the CDR3 is TGTGCCAGCAGTTCCAGTCCAGATACGCAGTATTTT.

This sequence joins TRBV9 and TRBJ1-3; TRBD1 aligns across 9 bases. Trimming cost V 4 bases and J 4 bases; bases outside gene matches: 15. Germline V CDR1 and CDR2: SGDLS, YYNGEE. This CDR3 has 18 residues. The CDR3 protein is CASSPYPEQGAPGNTIYF. The CDR3 nucleotides are TGTGCCAGCAGCCCCTACCCTGAACAGGGGGCGCCCGGAAACACCATATATTTT. Complete variable domain (other parts from reference TRBV9 and TRBJ1-3): DSGVTQTPKHLITATGQRVTLRCSPRSGDLSVYWYQQSLDQGLQFLIQYYNGEERAKGNILERFSAQQFPDLHSELNLSSLELGDSALYFCASSPYPEQGAPGNTIYFGEGSWLTVV.

The chain couples TRBV10-3 to TRBJ2-7; D gene uncertain. V was shortened by 0 bases and J by 3 bases, with 9 bases between the two germline ends. Germline V CDR1 and CDR2: ENHRY, SYGVKD. There are 14 residues in the CDR3. The DNA of the CDR3 is TGTGCCATCAGTGAGTCGGCGGATTACTACGAGCAGTACTTC. Encoded protein: CAISESADYYEQYF.

This clone was observed once. The J gene is TRBJ1-4, the V gene TRBV9; 10 nucleotides agree with TRBD1. CDR3 size: 15 residues. V trimming: 3 bases; J trimming: 7 bases; junction bases outside the gene matches: 6. The V gene's germline CDR1 is SGDLS and CDR2 YYNGEE. The CDR3 coding sequence is TGTGCCAGCAGCGGCAGACAGGGGGCCAGTGAAAAACTGTTTTTT. Translation: CASSGRQGASEKLFF.

This clone has at least ten counts. The chain employs TRBV28 and TRBJ2-1, with a tentative D call TRBD1 (6 bases). CDR3 length: 15 residues. The germline CDR1 and CDR2 sequences are MDHEN and SYDVKM. V was cut by 5 bases and J by 2 bases, with 13 bases left in between. CDR3 region: CASSEPYRAYNEQFF. In DNA form, the CDR3 reads TGTGCCAGCAGTGAACCCTACAGGGCCTACAATGAGCAGTTCTTC.

The genes are TRBV4-3 and TRBJ1-1; D gene ambiguous. CDR3 length: 15 residues. The ends were cut back, 4 bases at V and 0 bases at J, with 12 bases in the middle. Germline assignment: CDR1 LGHNA and CDR2 YSLEER. The DNA for the CDR3 is TGCGCCAGCAGCCCCGAAGTCGTAGTGAACACTGAAGCTTTCTTT. It is translated as CASSPEVVVNTEAFF.

The chain recombines TRBV5-4 with TRBJ2-1, with D maybe TRBD1 (6 bases). This CDR3 spans 15 amino acids. Trimming left V 4 bases short and J 0 bases short, with 11 bases between. Germline CDR1 SGHNT, CDR2 YYREEE (reference sequence). CDR3 in amino acids: CASSQDRSSYNEQFF. The CDR3 nucleotides read TGTGCCAGCAGCCAGGACAGAAGCTCCTACAATGAGCAGTTCTTC.

The chain uses TRBV7-3 and TRBJ2-7; 8 nucleotides align to TRBD1. The trim removed 3 bases at V and 5 bases at J, leaving 3 bases unmatched. Germline loops: CDR1 SGHTA, CDR2 FQGTGA. There are 13 residues in the CDR3. CDR3 protein: CASSFGTGDEQYF. The CDR3 DNA reads as TGTGCCAGCAGCTTCGGGACAGGAGACGAGCAGTACTTC.

The chain uses TRBV28 and TRBJ1-5; a weak D match, TRBD1 (6 bases). The CDR3 is made up of 13 amino acids. Germline lookup yields CDR1 MDHEN and CDR2 SYDVKM. The V gene lost 5 bases and the J gene lost 6 bases, with 11 bases spanning the gap. The CDR3 sequence is CASSRGASQPQHF. Here the CDR3 DNA reads TGTGCCAGCAGTCGGGGGGCAAGTCAGCCCCAGCATTTT.

The rearrangement links TRBV6-5 to TRBJ2-7; 9 nucleotides line up with TRBD1. Trimming removed 6 bases from V and 0 bases from J; junction bases left unmatched: 6. The CDR3 consists of 15 residues. CDR1 and CDR2 from the germline V gene are MNHEY and SVGAGI. The chain's CDR3 is CASRMTGGSSYEQYF. The CDR3 region has the DNA TGTGCCAGCAGGATGACAGGGGGAAGCTCCTACGAGCAGTACTTC.

The sample holds one count of this clone. The chain uses TRBV27 and TRBJ1-1, with no clear D. Germline CDR1 reads MNHEY; CDR2 reads SMNVEV (reference sequence). The CDR3 covers 14 residues. Trimming cost V 3 bases and J 0 bases, with 8 bases left between them. CDR3 bases: TGTGCCAGCAGTTTCGCAGGAATGAACACTGAAGCTTTCTTT. Translation gives CASSFAGMNTEAFF.

This sequence joins TRBV15 and TRBJ1-6; TRBD1 matches at 8 bases. This CDR3 has 14 amino acids. Trimming at V came to 4 bases and at J to 7 bases, leaving 3 bases not matched to a gene. Per the germline V gene, CDR1 is LNHNV and CDR2 is YYDKDF (reference sequence). CDR3 nucleotides: TGTGCCACCAGCATGGGACAGGAGAATTCACCCCTCCACTTT. Its translation: CATSMGQENSPLHF.

This chain joins TRBV7-2 and TRBJ2-3; 7 positions agree with TRBD2. The J segment lost 2 bases and the V segment lost 1 base, leaving 6 bases of the junction unmatched. CDR3 size: 16 residues. CDR1 SGHTA and CDR2 FQGNSA come from the germline V gene. The CDR3 bases are TGTGCCAGCAGCTTAGTGGGGGGGTTGGTCACAGATACGCAGTATTTT. This codes for CASSLVGGLVTDTQYF.

The rearrangement uses TRBV7-9 and TRBJ1-2; D remains ambiguous. Trimming took 5 bases from V and 4 from J, leaving 8 bases between them. CDR1 and CDR2 from the germline V gene are SEHNR and FQNEAQ (reference sequence). This CDR3 contains 12 residues. Written as DNA, the CDR3 is TGTGCCAGCAGCCCAGCGATCTATGGCTACACCTTC. Its protein is CASSPAIYGYTF.

The chain joins TRBV27 to TRBJ1-2; maybe TRBD1 (6 bases). V gave up 5 bases and J gave up 4 bases, with 23 bases separating them. The germline V gene encodes CDR1 MNHEY and CDR2 SMNVEV (reference sequence). CDR3 length: 17 amino acids. Here the CDR3 reads CASSPRVGQPLPYGYTF. CDR3 DNA sequence: TGTGCCAGCAGTCCCCGCGTCGGACAGCCGCTTCCCTATGGCTACACCTTC.

V is TRBV30 and J is TRBJ1-3; D is uncertain. Trimming shortened V by 2 bases and J by 1 base, and 15 bases separated the two germline ends. This CDR3 is built from 16 residues. The germline V gene has CDR1 GTSNPN and CDR2 SVGIG (reference sequence). Here the CDR3 DNA reads TGTGCCTGGAGTTTGCAGTTGCAATTATCTGGAAACACCATATATTTT. Its protein is CAWSLQLQLSGNTIYF.

The CDR3 coding sequence is TGTGCCAGCAGTTTTGTCCGAACAGGGGGCGGCGAGCAGTACTTC. Translated, it gives CASSFVRTGGGEQYF. The rearrangement uses TRBV28 and TRBJ2-7, with TRBD1 matching over 9 bases. Germline V gives CDR1 MDHEN, CDR2 SYDVKM. The CDR3 covers 15 residues. The trim removed 3 bases at V and 6 bases at J, leaving 9 bases unmatched.

The CDR3 bases are TGCGCCAGCAGCTCCGGGACAGTACGCACAGATACGCAGTATTTT. It is translated as CASSSGTVRTDTQYF. The chain links TRBV5-1 to TRBJ2-3; 7 nucleotides line up with TRBD1. CDR3 length: 15 residues. J was trimmed by 1 base and V by 3 bases; bases with no gene match: 5. Per the germline V gene, CDR1 is SGHRS and CDR2 is YFSETQ. The complete variable domain, with remaining parts taken from reference TRBV5-1 and TRBJ2-3, reads KAGVTQTPRYLIKTRGQQVTLSCSPISGHRSVSWYQQTPGQGLQFLFEYFSETQRNKGNFPGRFSGRQFSNSRSEMNVSTLELGDSALYLCASSSGTVRTDTQYFGPGTRLTVL.

V gene TRBV7-8 combines with J gene TRBJ2-1; D may be TRBD1 (6 bases). CDR3 size: 12 residues. The germline gives CDR1 SGHVS, CDR2 FQNEAQ. Trimming stripped 6 bases from V and 6 bases from J, with 9 bases between. The CDR3 loop reads CASRGQPNEQFF. CDR3 bases: TGTGCCAGCAGAGGACAGCCCAATGAGCAGTTCTTC.

V is TRBV6-5 and J is TRBJ2-1; TRBD2 agrees at 9 bases. Trimming at V came to 6 bases and at J to 4 bases, leaving 7 bases not matched to a gene. This CDR3 contains 15 residues. In germline, CDR1 is MNHEY, CDR2 SVGAGI. The CDR3 sequence: CASSIKTSGYNEQFF. In nucleotides, the CDR3 is TGTGCCAGCAGCATCAAGACTAGCGGTTACAATGAGCAGTTCTTC.

This clone was recorded once. This chain connects TRBV9 to TRBJ2-7, with a tentative D call TRBD2 (5 bases). The V gene lost 0 bases and the J gene lost 1 base, with 11 bases spanning the gap. The germline CDR1 and CDR2 sequences are SGDLS and YYNGEE. There are 15 residues in the CDR3. The DNA for the CDR3 is TGTGCCAGCAGCGTAGAGAGCGGTTCTTCCTACGAGCAGTACTTC. As protein: CASSVESGSSYEQYF.

This rearrangement joins TRBV11-3 to TRBJ2-3; unclear D gene. The V gene's germline CDR1 is SGHNT and CDR2 YENEEA. Trimming left V 1 base short and J 2 bases short, with 13 bases between. CDR3 length: 16 residues. CDR3 in amino acids: CASSLGVHPVTDTQYF. In DNA form, the CDR3 reads TGTGCCAGCAGCTTAGGAGTCCACCCGGTCACAGATACGCAGTATTTT.

The chain uses TRBV7-6 and TRBJ2-7, with 8 bases fitting TRBD1. Germline V gives CDR1 SGHVS, CDR2 FNYEAQ. The junction had 11 bases not matched to a gene; V was cut back by 5 bases and J by 2 bases. This CDR3 contains 16 residues. CDR3 bases: TGTGCCAGCAGCCGTATCAGGGGGCGCGGAACCTACGAGCAGTACTTC. Translating gives CASSRIRGRGTYEQYF.

This clone showed up just a few times. The chain recombines TRBV6-6 with TRBJ1-2; possibly TRBD1 for D (5 bases). Germline loops: CDR1 MNHNY, CDR2 SVGAGI (reference sequence). V was trimmed by 5 bases and J by 6 bases, leaving 10 bases between them. CDR3 length: 12 residues. The CDR3 DNA is TGTGCCAGCAGTCAACCAGGGAATGGCTACACCTTC. Amino acids: CASSQPGNGYTF.

This chain links TRBV7-6 with TRBJ2-7, with 7 bases aligning to TRBD2. With 0 bases clipped from V and 3 bases from J, the junction kept 11 bases outside the gene matches. This CDR3 is 17 amino acids long. From germline, CDR1 is SGHVS and CDR2 FNYEAQ. Here the CDR3 reads CASSLALGASGGYEQYF. The CDR3, as DNA: TGTGCCAGCAGCTTAGCGTTGGGTGCTAGCGGAGGCTACGAGCAGTACTTC.